What follows are 11 T cell receptor beta chains derived from one specimen sequenced in a study of cytomegalovirus exposure and HLA in healthy donors. Primers for the PCR totalled 60 Vbeta and 13 Jbeta. Using immunoSEQ multiplex PCR, the repertoire was profiled, and TCRdb retains in-frame clones only, with some absent. The table records about 140,000 clones, about 76% of them present only once. The sequencing input was PBMCs. The receptor set was obtained from a female donor in good health and CMV-seronegative.

The J gene is TRBJ1-5, the V gene TRBV9; no clear D gene. V lost 7 bases and J 9 bases, leaving 14 bases between the germline ends. Germline assignment: CDR1 SGDLS and CDR2 YYNGEE. The CDR3 has 12 residues. The CDR3 spells CASLSNVGPQHF. Written as DNA, the CDR3 is TGTGCCAGCCTATCCAATGTTGGGCCCCAGCATTTT.

V usage is TRBV4-3 and J usage is TRBJ1-6; D call uncertain. The germline V and J ends were trimmed by 0 bases and 7 bases, with 10 bases remaining between them. The length of the CDR3 is 15 residues. The germline V gene encodes CDR1 LGHNA and CDR2 YSLEER. The CDR3 reads CASSQESVRNSPLHF. For the CDR3, the DNA is TGCGCCAGCAGCCAAGAATCCGTCAGAAATTCACCCCTCCACTTT.

The chain links TRBV29-1 to TRBJ1-1; D is unresolved. Trimming removed 6 bases from V and 3 bases from J, with 8 bases in between. Germline V gene sequence: CDR1 SQVTM, CDR2 ANQGSEA. This CDR3 has 11 residues. DNA of the CDR3: TGCAGCGTACACGGAGACACTGAAGCTTTCTTT. Its translation is CSVHGDTEAFF.

The chain combines TRBV27 with TRBJ2-3; 7 bases fit TRBD1. The germline V gene has CDR1 MNHEY and CDR2 SMNVEV (reference sequence). The length of the CDR3 is 15 residues. The trim removed 3 bases at V and 1 base at J, leaving 4 bases unmatched. CDR3 loop: CASSLAGTGTDTQYF. In nucleotides, the CDR3 is TGTGCCAGCAGTTTGGCCGGGACAGGCACAGATACGCAGTATTTT.

The genes are TRBV18 and TRBJ2-1; TRBD2 matches at 7 bases. CDR1 and CDR2 from the germline V gene are KGHSH and LQKENI. The V and J ends lost 4 bases and 5 bases, in that order; junction bases with no gene match: 8. There are 15 residues in the CDR3. CDR3 coding DNA: TGTGCCAGCTCACGACTAGCATCTTTCAACAATGAGCAGTTCTTC. It translates to CASSRLASFNNEQFF.

V usage is TRBV27 and J usage is TRBJ2-2; TRBD2 might be the D (6 bases). V was clipped by 8 bases and J by 5 bases, with 12 bases between them. Per the germline V gene, CDR1 is MNHEY and CDR2 is SMNVEV (reference sequence). The CDR3 has 13 amino acids. The CDR3 protein is CASVGGETGELFF. The DNA of the CDR3 is TGTGCCAGCGTCGGGGGAGAGACCGGGGAGCTGTTTTTT.

The chain is built from TRBV5-4 and TRBJ2-5, with 7 nucleotides matching TRBD2. CDR1 SGHNT and CDR2 YYREEE come from the germline V gene (reference sequence). The CDR3 sequence is 15 residues long. The ends lost 4 bases at V and 1 base at J; junction bases unmatched: 7. The CDR3 DNA follows: TGTGCCAGCAGCGCTCCTTGGGGGGGCCAAGAGACCCAGTACTTC. Residues: CASSAPWGGQETQYF.

V is TRBV5-1 and J is TRBJ1-5; tentatively, D is TRBD1 (5 bases). Germline CDR1 and CDR2: SGHRS and YFSETQ. This CDR3 is 16 amino acids long. Trimming removed 0 bases at V and 2 bases at J, with 12 bases between. The CDR3 protein is CASSLDGGGGNQPQHF. In DNA, the CDR3 is TGCGCCAGCAGCTTGGACGGGGGAGGAGGCAATCAGCCCCAGCATTTT.

The rearrangement uses TRBV5-1 and TRBJ2-2; D is possibly TRBD1 (8 bases). Trimming took off 4 bases at V and 7 bases at J, with 17 bases between the two ends. The CDR3 sequence is 15 residues long. Germline values: CDR1 SGHRS, CDR2 YFSETQ. This chain's CDR3 is CASSPRTGRGGELFF. The CDR3 DNA reads TGCGCCAGCAGCCCGCGGACAGGGAGGGGCGGGGAGCTGTTTTTT.

The CDR3 loop reads CASRLSTSGLCEQFF. Here the CDR3 DNA reads TGCGCCAGCAGGTTATCGACTAGCGGGCTCTGTGAGCAGTTCTTC. The chain has TRBV5-1 and TRBJ2-1; TRBD2 agrees at 10 bases. J gave up 9 bases and V 5 bases, and 11 bases lay outside the gene matches. The CDR3 consists of 15 residues. CDR1 SGHRS and CDR2 YFSETQ come from the germline V gene. The variable domain in full, with the rest retrieved from reference TRBV5-1 and TRBJ2-1, is KAGVTQTPRYLIKTRGQQVTLSCSPISGHRSVSWYQQTPGQGLQFLFEYFSETQRNKGNFPGRFSGRQFSNSRSEMNVSTLELGDSALYLCASRLSTSGLCEQFFGPGTRLTVL.

The chain carries TRBV5-4 and TRBJ1-2; D gene ambiguous. Germline lookup yields CDR1 SGHNT and CDR2 YYREEE (reference sequence). Deletions cut 2 bases from V and 12 bases from J, with 14 bases between. The CDR3 has 12 residues. The CDR3 protein is CASSLRGSSNTF. As DNA, the CDR3 is TGTGCCAGCAGCTTAAGAGGGTCCAGCAACACCTTC.